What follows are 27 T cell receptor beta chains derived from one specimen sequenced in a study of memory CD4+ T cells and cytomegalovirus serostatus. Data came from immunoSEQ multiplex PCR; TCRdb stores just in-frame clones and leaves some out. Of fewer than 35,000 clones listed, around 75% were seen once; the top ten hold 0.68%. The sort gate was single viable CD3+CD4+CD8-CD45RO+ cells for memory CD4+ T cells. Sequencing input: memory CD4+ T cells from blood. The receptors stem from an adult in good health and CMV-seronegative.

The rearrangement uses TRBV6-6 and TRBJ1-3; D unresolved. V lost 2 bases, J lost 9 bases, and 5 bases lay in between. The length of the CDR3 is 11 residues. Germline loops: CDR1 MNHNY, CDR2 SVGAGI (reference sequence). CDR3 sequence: CASSYKGTIYF. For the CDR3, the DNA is TGTGCCAGCAGTTACAAGGGCACCATATATTTT.

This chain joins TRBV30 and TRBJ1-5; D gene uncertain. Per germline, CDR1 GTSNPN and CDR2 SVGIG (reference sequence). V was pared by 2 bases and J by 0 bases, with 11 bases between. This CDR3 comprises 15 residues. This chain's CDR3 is CAWSTYGYSNQPQHF. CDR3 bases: TGTGCCTGGAGTACCTACGGTTATAGCAATCAGCCCCAGCATTTT.

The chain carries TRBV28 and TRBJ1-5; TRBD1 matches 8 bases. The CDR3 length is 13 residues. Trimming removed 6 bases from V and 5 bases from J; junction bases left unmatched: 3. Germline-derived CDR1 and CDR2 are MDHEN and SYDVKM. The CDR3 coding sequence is TGTGCCAGCAGCACACAGGGGGATCAGCCCCAGCATTTT. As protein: CASSTQGDQPQHF.

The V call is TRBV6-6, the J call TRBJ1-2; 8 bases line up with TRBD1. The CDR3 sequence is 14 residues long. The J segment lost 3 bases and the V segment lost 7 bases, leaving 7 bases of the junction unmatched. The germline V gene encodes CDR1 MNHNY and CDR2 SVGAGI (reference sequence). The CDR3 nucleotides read TGTGCCAGCACCAGACCGGACAGGGACTATGGCTACACCTTC. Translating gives CASTRPDRDYGYTF.

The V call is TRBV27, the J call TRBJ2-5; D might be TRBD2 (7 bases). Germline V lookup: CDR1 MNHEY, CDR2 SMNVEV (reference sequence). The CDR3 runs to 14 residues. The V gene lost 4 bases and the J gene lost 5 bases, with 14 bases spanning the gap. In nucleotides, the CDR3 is TGTGCCAGCAGTTCGTGGGGGGGCGAGGAGACCCAGTACTTC. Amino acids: CASSSWGGEETQYF.

The CDR3 is CASSQQGQTNSGANVLTF. As DNA, the CDR3 is TGCGCCAGCAGCCAACAAGGACAGACAAACTCTGGGGCCAACGTCCTGACTTTC. This chain connects TRBV4-1 to TRBJ2-6; D may be TRBD1 (6 bases). V was trimmed by 2 bases and J by 0 bases, leaving 14 bases between them. Germline loops: CDR1 MGHRA, CDR2 YSYEKL. The CDR3 is 18 residues long.

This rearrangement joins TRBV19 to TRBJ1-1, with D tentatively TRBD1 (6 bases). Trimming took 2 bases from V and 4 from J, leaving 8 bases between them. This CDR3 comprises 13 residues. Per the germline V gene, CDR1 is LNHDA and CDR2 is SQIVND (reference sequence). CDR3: CASSIQGSTEAFF. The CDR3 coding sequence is TGTGCCAGTAGTATACAGGGGAGCACTGAAGCTTTCTTT.

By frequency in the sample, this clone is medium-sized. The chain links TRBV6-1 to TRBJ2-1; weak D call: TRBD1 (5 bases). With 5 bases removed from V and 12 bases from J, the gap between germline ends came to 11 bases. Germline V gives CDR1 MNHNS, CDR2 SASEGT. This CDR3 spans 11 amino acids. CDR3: CASSQGRGQFF. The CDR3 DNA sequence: TGTGCCAGCAGTCAGGGTAGGGGGCAGTTCTTC.

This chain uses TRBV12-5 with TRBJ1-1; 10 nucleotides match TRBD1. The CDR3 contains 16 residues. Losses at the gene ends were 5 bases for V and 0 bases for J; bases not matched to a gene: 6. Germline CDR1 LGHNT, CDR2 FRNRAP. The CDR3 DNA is TGTGCTAGTGGTCGAACGGGACAGGGGATGAACACTGAAGCTTTCTTT. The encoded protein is CASGRTGQGMNTEAFF.

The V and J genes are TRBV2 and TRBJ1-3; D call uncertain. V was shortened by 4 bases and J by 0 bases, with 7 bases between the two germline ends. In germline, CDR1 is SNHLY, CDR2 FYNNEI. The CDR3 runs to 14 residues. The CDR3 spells CASSVQNSGNTIYF. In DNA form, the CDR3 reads TGTGCCAGCAGTGTGCAGAACTCTGGAAACACCATATATTTT. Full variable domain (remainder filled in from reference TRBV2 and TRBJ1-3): EPEVTQTPSHQVTQMGQEVILRCVPISNHLYFYWYRQILGQKVEFLVSFYNNEISEKSEIFDDQFSVERPDGSNFTLKIRSTKLEDSAMYFCASSVQNSGNTIYFGEGSWLTVV.

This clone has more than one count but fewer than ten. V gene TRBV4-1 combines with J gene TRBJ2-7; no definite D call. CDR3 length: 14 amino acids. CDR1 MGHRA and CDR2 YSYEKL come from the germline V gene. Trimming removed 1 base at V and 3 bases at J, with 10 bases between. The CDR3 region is CASSQGEPFYEQYF. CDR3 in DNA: TGCGCCAGCAGCCAAGGTGAACCATTCTACGAGCAGTACTTC.

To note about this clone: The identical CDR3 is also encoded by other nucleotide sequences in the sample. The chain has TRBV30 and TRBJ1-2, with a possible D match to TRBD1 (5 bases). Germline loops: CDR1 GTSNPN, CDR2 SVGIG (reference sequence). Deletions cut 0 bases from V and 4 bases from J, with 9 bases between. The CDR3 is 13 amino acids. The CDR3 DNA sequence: TGTGCCTGGAGTGTTCAGGGATCCTATGGCTACACCTTC. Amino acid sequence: CAWSVQGSYGYTF.

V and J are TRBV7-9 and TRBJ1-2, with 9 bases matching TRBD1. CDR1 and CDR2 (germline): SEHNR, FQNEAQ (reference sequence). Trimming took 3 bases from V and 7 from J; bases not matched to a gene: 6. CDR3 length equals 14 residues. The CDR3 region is CASSFAGTGSGYTF. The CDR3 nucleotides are TGTGCCAGCAGCTTCGCCGGGACAGGGTCTGGCTACACCTTC.

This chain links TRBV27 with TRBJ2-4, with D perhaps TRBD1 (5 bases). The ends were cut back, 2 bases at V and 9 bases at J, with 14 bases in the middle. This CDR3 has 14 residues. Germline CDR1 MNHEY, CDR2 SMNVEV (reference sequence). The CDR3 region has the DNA TGTGCCAGCAGTTTACGGACCTCCAGGGCCATTCAGTACTTC. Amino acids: CASSLRTSRAIQYF.

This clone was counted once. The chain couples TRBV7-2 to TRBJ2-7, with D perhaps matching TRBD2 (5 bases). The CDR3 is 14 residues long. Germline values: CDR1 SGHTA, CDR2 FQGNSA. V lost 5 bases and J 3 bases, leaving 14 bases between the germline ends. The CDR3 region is CASSAGLGFYEQYF. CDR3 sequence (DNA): TGTGCCAGCAGCGCCGGACTGGGATTCTACGAGCAGTACTTC. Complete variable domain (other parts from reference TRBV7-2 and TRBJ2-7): GAGVSQSPSNKVTEKGKDVELRCDPISGHTALYWYRQSLGQGLEFLIYFQGNSAPDKSGLPSDRFSAERTGGSVSTLTIQRTQQEDSAVYLCASSAGLGFYEQYFGPGTRLTVT.

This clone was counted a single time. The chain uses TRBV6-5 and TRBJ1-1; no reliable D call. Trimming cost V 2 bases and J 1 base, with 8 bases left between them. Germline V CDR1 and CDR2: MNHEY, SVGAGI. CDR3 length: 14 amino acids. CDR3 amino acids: CASSYGKRNTEAFF. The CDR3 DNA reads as TGTGCCAGCAGTTACGGTAAAAGGAACACTGAAGCTTTCTTT.

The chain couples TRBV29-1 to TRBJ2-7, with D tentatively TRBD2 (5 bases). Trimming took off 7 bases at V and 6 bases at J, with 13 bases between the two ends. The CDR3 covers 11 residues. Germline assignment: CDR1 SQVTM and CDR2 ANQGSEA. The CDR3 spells CSGQRGSEQYF. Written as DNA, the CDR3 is TGCAGCGGCCAACGGGGTTCCGAGCAGTACTTC.

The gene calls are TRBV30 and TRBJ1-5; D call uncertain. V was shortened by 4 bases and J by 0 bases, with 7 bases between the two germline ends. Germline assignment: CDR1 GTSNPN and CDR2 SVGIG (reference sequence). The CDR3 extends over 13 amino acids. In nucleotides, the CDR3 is TGTGCCTGGACAGAGGATAGCAATCAGCCCCAGCATTTT. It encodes CAWTEDSNQPQHF.

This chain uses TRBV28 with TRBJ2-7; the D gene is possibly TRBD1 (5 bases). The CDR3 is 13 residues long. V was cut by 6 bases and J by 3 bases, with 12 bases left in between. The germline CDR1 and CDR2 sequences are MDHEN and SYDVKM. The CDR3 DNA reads TGTGCCAGCAGCCGCCGACAGATCTACGAGCAGTACTTC. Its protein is CASSRRQIYEQYF.

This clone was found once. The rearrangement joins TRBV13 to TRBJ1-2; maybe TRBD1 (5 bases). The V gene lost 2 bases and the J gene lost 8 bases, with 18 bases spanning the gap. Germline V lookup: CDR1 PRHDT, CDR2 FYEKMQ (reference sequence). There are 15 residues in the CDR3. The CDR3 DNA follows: TGTGCCAGCAGCTTACGGGGCAGGCTCTTCTCCGGCTACACCTTC. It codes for CASSLRGRLFSGYTF. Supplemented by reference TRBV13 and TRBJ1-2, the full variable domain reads AAGVIQSPRHLIKEKRETATLKCYPIPRHDTVYWYQQGPGQDPQFLISFYEKMQSDKGSIPDRFSAQQFSDYHSELNMSSLELGDSALYFCASSLRGRLFSGYTFGSGTRLTVV.

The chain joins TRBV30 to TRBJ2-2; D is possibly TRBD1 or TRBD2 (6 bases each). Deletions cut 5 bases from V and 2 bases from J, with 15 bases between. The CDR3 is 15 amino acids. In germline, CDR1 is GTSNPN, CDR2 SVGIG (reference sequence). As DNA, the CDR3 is TGTGCCTGGTTGAGGGGGGAATTAAACACCGGGGAGCTGTTTTTT. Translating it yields CAWLRGELNTGELFF.

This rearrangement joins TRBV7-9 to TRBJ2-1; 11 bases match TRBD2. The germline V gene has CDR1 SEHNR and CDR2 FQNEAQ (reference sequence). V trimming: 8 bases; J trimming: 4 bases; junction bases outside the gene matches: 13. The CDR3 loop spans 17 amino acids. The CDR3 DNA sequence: TGTGCCAGCCACGGGGTAGCGGGGGGGCCACGGTACAATGAGCAGTTCTTC. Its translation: CASHGVAGGPRYNEQFF.

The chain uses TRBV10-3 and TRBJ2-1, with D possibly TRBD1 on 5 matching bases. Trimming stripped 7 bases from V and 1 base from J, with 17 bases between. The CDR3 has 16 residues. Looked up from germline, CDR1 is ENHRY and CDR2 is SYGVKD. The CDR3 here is CAITKKGLGSYNEQFF. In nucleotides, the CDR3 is TGTGCCATCACCAAAAAGGGGCTAGGGTCCTACAATGAGCAGTTCTTC.

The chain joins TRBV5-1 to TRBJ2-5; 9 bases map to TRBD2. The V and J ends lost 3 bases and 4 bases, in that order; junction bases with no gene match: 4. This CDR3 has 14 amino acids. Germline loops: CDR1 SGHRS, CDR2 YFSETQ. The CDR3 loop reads CASSYGTSLETQYF. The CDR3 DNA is TGCGCCAGCAGCTACGGGACTAGCTTAGAGACCCAGTACTTC.

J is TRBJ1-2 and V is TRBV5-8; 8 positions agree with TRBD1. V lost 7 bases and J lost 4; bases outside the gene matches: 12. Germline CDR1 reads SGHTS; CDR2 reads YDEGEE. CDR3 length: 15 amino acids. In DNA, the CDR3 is TGTGCCAGCCGCCCCACAGGACAGGGCCGCTATGGCTACACCTTC. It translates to CASRPTGQGRYGYTF.

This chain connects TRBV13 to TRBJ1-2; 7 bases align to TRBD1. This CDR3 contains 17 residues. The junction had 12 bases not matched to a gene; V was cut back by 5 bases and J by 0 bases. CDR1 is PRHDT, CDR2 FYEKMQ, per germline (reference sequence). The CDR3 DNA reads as TGTGCCAGCAGCGCAAGACAGGGAAGGGGGGCTAACTATGGCTACACCTTC. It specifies CASSARQGRGANYGYTF.

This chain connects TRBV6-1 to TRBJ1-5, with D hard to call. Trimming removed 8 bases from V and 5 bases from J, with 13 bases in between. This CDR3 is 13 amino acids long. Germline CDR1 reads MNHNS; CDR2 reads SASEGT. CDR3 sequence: CASVPWRDQPQHF. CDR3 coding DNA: TGTGCCAGCGTCCCGTGGCGGGATCAGCCCCAGCATTTT.